The T cell receptor (beta chain) described here comes from a study of shared clonotypes between healthy human individuals. Method: immunoSEQ multiplex PCR; TCRdb's copy keeps in-frame clones and lacks some. Among over 750,000 clones listed, 90% to 97% were seen once. Of note for this clone: Antigen unknown.

Positive CCR7 selection of CD45RO-negative cells yielded the naive CD8 cells, and terminally differentiated effector memory CD45RA+ cells were excluded. Germline V gene lookup returns CDR1 SGDLS and CDR2 YYNGEE. The CDR3 runs to 14 residues. V lost 2 bases to trimming and J lost 3 bases, with 9 bases between them. Broader study findings: What naive subsets generally showed was a larger estimated richness than memory subsets showed. Despite large depth, sorted-subset datasets appeared incompletely sequenced.

V and J are TRBV9 and TRBJ1-5; D is undetermined. The sequencing sample was made of naive CD8+ T cells sorted from blood. The TCR sequence derives from a man aged 25 to 45 in good health. The DNA for the CDR3 is TGTGCCAGCAGCGTCGGACGGAACAATCAGCCCCAGCATTTT. As protein: CASSVGRNNQPQHF. The variable domain in full, with the rest retrieved from reference TRBV9 and TRBJ1-5, is DSGVTQTPKHLITATGQRVTLRCSPRSGDLSVYWYQQSLDQGLQFLIQYYNGEERAKGNILERFSAQQFPDLHSELNLSSLELGDSALYFCASSVGRNNQPQHFGDGTRLSIL.